The clone carrying this T cell receptor (beta chain) appeared a few times. Sequencing used immunoSEQ multiplex PCR; TCRdb keeps in-frame clones, though not all of them. Among 200,000 to 250,000 clones, roughly 86% were seen once, and the ten largest hold around 2.9%. The sample comes from a study of blood T cell repertoires in COVID-19. The overall study: PBMCs, B-cell-depleted T cells, or T cells were the source of the cDNA or gDNA that made up the material.

CDR3 length: 14 amino acids. Germline V gives CDR1 MNHEY, CDR2 SVGAGI. The V and J ends lost 5 bases and 8 bases, in that order; junction bases with no gene match: 8. The rearrangement joins TRBV6-5 to TRBJ1-2; TRBD1 matches 10 bases. Sequenced: peripheral blood. This sequence was found in a woman in her fifties or sixties with acute or convalescent COVID-19. The CDR3: CASSRTGGMWGYTF. DNA of the CDR3: TGTGCCAGCAGTCGGACAGGGGGAATGTGGGGCTACACCTTC.